This T cell receptor (beta chain) came from a study of siplizumab effects on memory and regulatory T cells. Points from the study as a whole: Siplizumab, the agent tested, significantly reduced alloreactive sequences traceable to unstimulated CD4+ memory cells. Naive T cells seemed more diverse than memory cells; they also seemed major alloresponse contributors.

CDR1 and CDR2 (germline): SGHVS, FNYEAQ. The J segment lost 3 bases and the V segment lost 4 bases, leaving 3 bases of the junction unmatched. The CDR3 extends over 15 amino acids. As to this clone: Its target is not known.

The protocol was immunoSEQ multiplex PCR, while the TCRdb copy is restricted to in-frame clones and leaves out a portion. The table has around 100,000 clones, roughly 94% seen once; the top ten hold roughly 0.6%. Sequencing was done on a sample of Tregs sorted from blood. This sequence originates from a human donor in good health. This sequence joins TRBV7-6 and TRBJ2-1; TRBD2 agrees at 10 bases. The CDR3 region is CASSSTSGNYNEQFF. Here the CDR3 DNA reads TGTGCCAGCAGCTCAACTAGCGGGAACTACAATGAGCAGTTCTTC.